This record covers a single T cell receptor beta chain. This table comes from immunoSEQ multiplex PCR, and its TCRdb copy is limited to in-frame clones, with some not included. The sample records roughly 65,000 clones, around four fifths being singletons. This specimen comes from a study of OX40 agonist ivuxolimab in advanced cancers. Study information: Earlier treatment with anti-PD-1, anti-PD-L1 or anti-CTLA-4 was permitted, and roughly 42% had received some.

Trimming pared 3 bases from V and 6 bases from J, leaving 9 bases between. In germline, CDR1 is ENHRY, CDR2 SYGVKD. This CDR3 contains 13 residues. The TCR originated in an adult with an advanced solid tumor such as melanoma, head and neck, liver or kidney cancer. The material was CD4+ or CD8+ T cells sorted from blood, obtained in a trial of the OX40 agonist ivuxolimab. The genes are TRBV10-3 and TRBJ2-1; D is undetermined. CDR3 DNA: TGTGCCATCAGTGAACGGCAGTTCAATGAGCAGTTCTTC. Translated: CAISERQFNEQFF.